Listed here are 20 T cell receptor beta chains from one sample, sequenced in a study of blood T cell repertoires in COVID-19. TCRdb keeps only in-frame clones here, not all; method: immunoSEQ multiplex PCR. This table has under 200,000 clones, 84% appearing once. Input material: PBMCs or T cells enriched from blood (not recorded which). The receptors here all came from a woman aged 30 to 39 who had been exposed to COVID-19.

The V call is TRBV7-2, the J call TRBJ1-5; a possible D gene is TRBD1 (5 bases). Germline-derived CDR1 and CDR2 are SGHTA and FQGNSA. CDR3 length equals 16 residues. The V end was cut by 3 bases, the J end by 7 bases, with 19 bases between. In nucleotides, the CDR3 is TGTGCCAGCAGCTTGACCGGGGGGTTTGTTAAGCAGCCCCAGCATTTT. It encodes CASSLTGGFVKQPQHF. The full variable domain, completed using reference TRBV7-2 and TRBJ1-5, is GAGVSQSPSNKVTEKGKDVELRCDPISGHTALYWYRQSLGQGLEFLIYFQGNSAPDKSGLPSDRFSAERTGGSVSTLTIQRTQQEDSAVYLCASSLTGGFVKQPQHFGDGTRLSIL.

The V and J genes are TRBV6-5 and TRBJ1-6; TRBD1 matches at 11 bases. Germline V CDR1 and CDR2: MNHEY, SVGAGI. The CDR3 consists of 15 residues. Trimming took 0 bases from V and 9 from J; bases not matched to a gene: 1. CDR3 residues: CASSYSDRGPSPLHF. DNA for the CDR3: TGTGCCAGCAGTTACTCGGACAGGGGGCCTTCACCCCTCCACTTT.

This chain links TRBV30 with TRBJ2-5; a possible D gene is TRBD1 (5 bases). CDR1 and CDR2 from the germline V gene are GTSNPN and SVGIG (reference sequence). CDR3 length: 14 amino acids. With 5 bases removed from V and 0 bases from J, the gap between germline ends came to 13 bases. The chain's CDR3 is CAWGWGAYQETQYF. In DNA, the CDR3 is TGTGCCTGGGGGTGGGGCGCGTACCAAGAGACCCAGTACTTC.

V is TRBV5-6 and J is TRBJ2-2, with TRBD1 identical over 9 bases. The CDR3 totals 14 residues. J lost 6 bases, V lost 5 bases, and 5 bases had no gene match. Per the germline V gene, CDR1 is SGHDT and CDR2 is YYEEEE. The CDR3 sequence: CASRWDREPGELFF. DNA of the CDR3: TGTGCCAGCAGATGGGACAGGGAGCCCGGGGAGCTGTTTTTT. The variable domain in full, with the rest retrieved from reference TRBV5-6 and TRBJ2-2, is DAGVTQSPTHLIKTRGQQVTLRCSPKSGHDTVSWYQQALGQGPQFIFQYYEEEERQRGNFPDRFSGHQFPNYSSELNVNALLLGDSALYLCASRWDREPGELFFGEGSRLTVL.

The chain couples TRBV19 to TRBJ2-7; maybe TRBD2 (5 bases). The ends were cut back, 1 base at V and 3 bases at J, with 7 bases in the middle. The CDR3 runs to 13 residues. Germline CDR1 LNHDA, CDR2 SQIVND (reference sequence). CDR3 bases: TGTGCCAGTAGTATAGTCGGAGGCTACGAGCAGTACTTC. It encodes CASSIVGGYEQYF.

The chain combines TRBV11-2 with TRBJ2-6; no clear D gene. CDR3 length: 15 residues. The germline V gene has CDR1 SGHAT and CDR2 FQNNGV. The V end lost 5 bases, the J end lost 1 base, and 9 bases lay between the germline ends. CDR3 in amino acids: CASSREDSGANVLTF. Written as DNA, the CDR3 is TGTGCCAGCAGCAGAGAGGATTCTGGGGCCAACGTCCTGACTTTC.

The V and J genes are TRBV19 and TRBJ1-6, with D tentatively TRBD1 (6 bases). Trimming took 5 bases from V and 11 from J, leaving 16 bases between them. Germline lookup yields CDR1 LNHDA and CDR2 SQIVND (reference sequence). The length of the CDR3 is 14 residues. The CDR3 region is CASSSGHSLPPLHF. The CDR3 coding sequence is TGTGCCAGTAGTTCGGGACACTCCCTTCCACCCCTCCACTTT. Filled out from reference TRBV19 and TRBJ1-6, the complete variable domain reads DGGITQSPKYLFRKEGQNVTLSCEQNLNHDAMYWYRQDPGQGLRLIYYSQIVNDFQKGDIAEGYSVSREKKESFPLTVTSAQKNPTAFYLCASSSGHSLPPLHFGNGTRLTVT.

V usage is TRBV6-2 or TRBV6-3 and J usage is TRBJ1-3, with D uncertain. The length of the CDR3 is 16 residues. Germline V gene data show CDR1 as MNHEY and CDR2 as SVGEGT. V gave up 5 bases and J gave up 0 bases, with 14 bases separating them. The CDR3 loop reads CASSRPPSRSGNTIYF. CDR3 DNA: TGTGCCAGCAGTCGTCCTCCGTCCCGCTCTGGAAACACCATATATTTT.

This clone was seen once. This chain uses TRBV9 with TRBJ2-7; D is perhaps TRBD1 (6 bases). V lost 4 bases and J 3 bases, leaving 11 bases between the germline ends. In germline, CDR1 is SGDLS, CDR2 YYNGEE. The CDR3 runs 13 residues. CDR3 amino acids: CASSRRTDYEQYF. The CDR3 nucleotides are TGTGCCAGCAGCAGACGGACAGACTACGAGCAGTACTTC. The full variable domain, with the rest looked up from reference TRBV9 and TRBJ2-7, is DSGVTQTPKHLITATGQRVTLRCSPRSGDLSVYWYQQSLDQGLQFLIQYYNGEERAKGNILERFSAQQFPDLHSELNLSSLELGDSALYFCASSRRTDYEQYFGPGTRLTVT.

The chain employs TRBV7-2 and TRBJ1-2; no firm D call. V was trimmed by 2 bases and J by 8 bases, leaving 15 bases between them. This CDR3 contains 14 residues. CDR1 is SGHTA and CDR2 is FQGNSA in the germline V gene. This CDR3 reads CASSLPERGGGYTF. CDR3 DNA: TGTGCCAGCAGCTTACCCGAACGGGGAGGGGGCTACACCTTC.

V and J are TRBV3-1 (or the pseudogene TRBV3-2) and TRBJ1-6; the match to TRBD1 covers 8 bases. The CDR3 runs to 14 residues. From germline, CDR1 is LGHDT and CDR2 YNNKEL (reference sequence). J was trimmed by 13 bases and V by 1 base; bases with no gene match: 6. CDR3 sequence: CASSQGQGSGPLHF. The DNA of the CDR3 is TGTGCCAGCAGCCAAGGACAGGGGAGTGGGCCCCTCCACTTT.

The gene calls are TRBV4-1 and TRBJ1-6; tentative D call: TRBD1 (5 bases). The CDR3 spans 15 residues. Germline CDR1 reads MGHRA; CDR2 reads YSYEKL. V dropped 0 bases and J dropped 6 bases, with 9 bases sitting between them. This chain's CDR3 is CASSQEGVFNSPLHF. In nucleotides, the CDR3 is TGCGCCAGCAGCCAAGAAGGGGTCTTTAATTCACCCCTCCACTTT.

The rearrangement joins TRBV7-2 to TRBJ1-1; D call uncertain. Germline V gene data show CDR1 as SGHTA and CDR2 as FQGNSA. The ends were cut back, 5 bases at V and 0 bases at J, with 16 bases in the middle. CDR3 length: 16 residues. CDR3 DNA: TGTGCCAGCAGCCCCCACAGCCTTACCATGAACACTGAAGCTTTCTTT. This translates into CASSPHSLTMNTEAFF.

The rearrangement links TRBV27 to TRBJ2-7; TRBD2 aligns across 13 bases. Germline V gene data show CDR1 as MNHEY and CDR2 as SMNVEV (reference sequence). V lost 6 bases to trimming and J lost 5 bases; unmatched junction nucleotides: 10. This CDR3 spans 16 amino acids. DNA of the CDR3: TGTGCCAGCAGCAACAGACTAGCGGGGGGATTCGACGAGCAGTACTTC. Translated: CASSNRLAGGFDEQYF.

The genes are TRBV21-1 and TRBJ1-6; the table's D call, TRBD1, has no DNA check behind it. TRBV21-1 is assigned pseudogene status. The CDR3 covers 16 residues. The DNA for the CDR3 is TGTGCCAGCAAACCGGGACAGGGGGTAGGTAATTCACCCCTCCACTTT. Translating gives CASKPGQGVGNSPLHF.

The CDR3 here is CASTYLGTGTNEQYF. In DNA form, the CDR3 reads TGCGCCAGCACCTACTTGGGGACAGGGACCAACGAGCAGTACTTC. This rearrangement joins TRBV5-1 to TRBJ2-7; 9 bases are shared with TRBD1. Germline loops: CDR1 SGHRS, CDR2 YFSETQ. V was pared by 6 bases and J by 5 bases, with 12 bases of the junction left unmatched. This CDR3 spans 15 amino acids.

The chain joins TRBV7-8 to TRBJ2-1; D call uncertain. Germline V gene data show CDR1 as SGHVS and CDR2 as FQNEAQ. This CDR3 is 19 amino acids long. Deletions cut 1 base from V and 2 bases from J, with 21 bases between. Written as DNA, the CDR3 is TGTGCCAGCAGCTTAGGATTCGGCCGCAGGTCACCCGCCTACAATGAGCAGTTCTTC. It codes for CASSLGFGRRSPAYNEQFF.

This chain joins TRBV5-1 and TRBJ1-3; D is uncertain. Trimming removed 4 bases from V and 1 base from J, with 12 bases in between. Germline V CDR1 and CDR2: SGHRS, YFSETQ. This CDR3 contains 15 residues. CDR3 DNA: TGCGCCAGCAGCCCGGTCTTCCAATCTGGAAACACCATATATTTT. This encodes CASSPVFQSGNTIYF. The full variable domain, its missing parts supplied by reference TRBV5-1 and TRBJ1-3, is KAGVTQTPRYLIKTRGQQVTLSCSPISGHRSVSWYQQTPGQGLQFLFEYFSETQRNKGNFPGRFSGRQFSNSRSEMNVSTLELGDSALYLCASSPVFQSGNTIYFGEGSWLTVV.

V usage is TRBV19 and J usage is TRBJ2-7, with D possibly matching TRBD1 (5 bases). Looked up from germline, CDR1 is LNHDA and CDR2 is SQIVND (reference sequence). This CDR3 contains 16 residues. Between the trimmed V and J ends, which lost 2 bases and 0 bases, there was a span of 14 bases. CDR3 region: CASSITTASSSYEQYF. CDR3 nucleotide sequence: TGTGCCAGTAGTATAACGACAGCCTCGAGCTCCTACGAGCAGTACTTC.

The chain employs TRBV15 and TRBJ2-3; the match to TRBD2 covers 8 bases. The CDR3 length is 15 residues. Germline trimming cut 9 bases from V and 2 bases from J; bases unmatched to any gene: 10. Germline-derived CDR1 and CDR2 are LNHNV and YYDKDF (reference sequence). The CDR3 region is CATNQQRGITDTQYF. The DNA of the CDR3 is TGTGCCACTAACCAACAGCGGGGGATCACAGATACGCAGTATTTT.